This paragraph reports one T cell receptor (beta chain). Its matching antigen is unknown. Sequenced by immunoSEQ multiplex PCR; TCRdb stores in-frame clones only, minus some. The sample lists 90,000 to 110,000 clones; around 90% were seen once. The data are from a study of T cell responses to AZD1222 COVID-19 vaccine. Across the whole study: Second doses were pooled across both intervals (about 4 or about 12 weeks). The study, taken as a whole, reports: Repertoire collection took place solely once the T cell response had peaked. Donor demographics were predominantly white British with a female majority; clonal diversity may be underestimated. Nearly half of spike-specific TCRs reportedly target variant regions that are unmutated in the B.1.351 and B.1.1.7 variants.

The V gene's germline CDR1 is MNHEY and CDR2 SMNVEV (reference sequence). Unmatched junction bases numbered 14, after V lost 8 bases and J lost 12 bases. This CDR3 comprises 13 residues. The clonotype originates from an adult in good health. The chain uses TRBV27 and TRBJ1-1; 8 bases fit TRBD1. The sample consisted of peripheral blood, taken on day 0 of AZD1222 vaccination. The CDR3 protein is CASGQTGETPSFF. CDR3 nucleotides: TGTGCCAGCGGCCAGACAGGGGAGACTCCGTCTTTCTTT.